Below are 29 T cell receptor beta chains sequenced from a single sample in a study of blood T cell repertoires in COVID-19. TCRdb's copy holds only in-frame clones and misses some; the assay was immunoSEQ multiplex PCR. The sample consists of over 150,000 clones, 76% of them appearing once. The sequencing sample was made of peripheral blood. All receptors derive from a woman older than 75 with acute or convalescent COVID-19.

The chain carries TRBV7-9 and TRBJ1-1; no clear D gene. Trimming took off 3 bases at V and 0 bases at J, with 5 bases between the two ends. CDR1 SEHNR and CDR2 FQNEAQ come from the germline V gene (reference sequence). The CDR3 loop spans 13 amino acids. The CDR3 sequence is CASSFSVNTEAFF. The CDR3 coding sequence is TGTGCCAGCAGCTTCAGTGTGAACACTGAAGCTTTCTTT.

Note on this clone: Other DNA sequences in this specimen translate into the identical CDR3. The CDR3 loop reads CSALAGTTYEQYF. The DNA of the CDR3 is TGCAGCGCTCTGGCGGGGACCACTTACGAGCAGTACTTC. V usage is TRBV29-1 and J usage is TRBJ2-7; perhaps TRBD2 as D (6 bases). The germline gives CDR1 SQVTM, CDR2 ANQGSEA. This CDR3 has 13 residues. V lost 7 bases to trimming and J lost 4 bases, with 17 bases between them.

This clone has ten or more counts. The genes are TRBV3-1 (or the pseudogene TRBV3-2) and TRBJ1-1; D gene unclear. V was shortened by 1 base and J by 8 bases, with 5 bases between the two germline ends. Germline CDR1 is LGHDT and CDR2 is YNNKEL (reference sequence). The CDR3 totals 11 residues. CDR3 amino acids: CASSQALEAFF. The CDR3 nucleotides are TGTGCCAGCAGCCAAGCCTTGGAAGCTTTCTTT.

The chain has TRBV6-5 and TRBJ2-5, with TRBD2 matching over 9 bases. Trimming removed 5 bases from V and 4 bases from J; junction bases left unmatched: 8. The germline gives CDR1 MNHEY, CDR2 SVGAGI. The CDR3 is 15 amino acids. CDR3 bases: TGTGCCAGCAGTCCCCGGGGCGGGGGGGGAGAGACCCAGTACTTC. It specifies CASSPRGGGGETQYF.

The chain carries TRBV6-2 or TRBV6-3 and TRBJ1-1; 10 bases match TRBD1. CDR1 and CDR2 from the germline V gene are MNHEY and SVGEGT. V lost 2 bases to trimming and J lost 5 bases; unmatched junction nucleotides: 17. CDR3 length: 19 amino acids. The CDR3 loop is CASSYPPRQGANRQTEAFF. DNA for the CDR3: TGTGCCAGCAGTTACCCTCCGCGACAGGGGGCGAATCGGCAAACTGAAGCTTTCTTT.

The chain carries TRBV7-9 and TRBJ2-5, with D unclear. With 0 bases removed from V and 5 bases from J, the gap between germline ends came to 4 bases. The CDR3 totals 12 residues. Germline values: CDR1 SEHNR, CDR2 FQNEAQ (reference sequence). The CDR3 nucleotides read TGTGCCAGCAGCTTAGCTGAGGAGACCCAGTACTTC. This gives the protein CASSLAEETQYF.

The rearrangement joins TRBV5-1 to TRBJ2-3, with a possible D match to TRBD2 (6 bases). Germline V gene lookup returns CDR1 SGHRS and CDR2 YFSETQ. Trimming removed 4 bases at V and 2 bases at J, with 11 bases between. The CDR3 consists of 14 residues. The CDR3 nucleotides read TGCGCCAGCAGCCAGGGACTCTACACAGATACGCAGTATTTT. It codes for CASSQGLYTDTQYF.

The table lists this clone with a count of one. The V gene is TRBV5-1, the J gene TRBJ2-1; 12 bases line up with TRBD2. Germline CDR1 reads SGHRS; CDR2 reads YFSETQ. The junction had 10 bases not matched to a gene; V was cut back by 10 bases and J by 8 bases. This CDR3 region has 14 residues. The CDR3 region is CASELAGGGHEQFF. DNA for the CDR3: TGCGCCTCGGAGCTAGCGGGAGGGGGGCATGAGCAGTTCTTC.

This chain joins TRBV6-5 and TRBJ1-6; TRBD1 aligns across 7 bases. V was clipped by 2 bases and J by 8 bases; unmatched bases: 6. Germline CDR1 and CDR2: MNHEY and SVGAGI. The CDR3 covers 15 residues. The CDR3 protein is CASSYAGTADSPLHF. CDR3 sequence (DNA): TGTGCCAGCAGTTACGCTGGGACAGCGGATTCACCCCTCCACTTT.

The chain carries TRBV5-4 and TRBJ2-5; 11 nucleotides align to TRBD2. Germline V lookup: CDR1 SGHNT, CDR2 YYREEE (reference sequence). V gave up 4 bases and J gave up 4 bases; unmatched junction bases: 6. The CDR3 is 15 residues long. The CDR3: CASSLRLAGLETQYF. CDR3 bases: TGTGCCAGCAGCCTGCGACTAGCGGGATTAGAGACCCAGTACTTC.

CDR3 DNA sequence: TGCGCCAGCAGTGAATCAGCGGGGGGAGGTGAGACCCAGTACTTC. It specifies CASSESAGGGETQYF. This chain joins TRBV10-2 and TRBJ2-5; TRBD2 matches at 9 bases. The trim removed 3 bases at V and 5 bases at J, leaving 7 bases unmatched. Germline lookup yields CDR1 WSHSY and CDR2 SAAADI. CDR3 size: 15 residues.

This clone appeared a few times. This sequence joins TRBV4-3 and TRBJ1-3; D uncertain. V was pared by 0 bases and J by 3 bases, with 9 bases between. CDR1 and CDR2 (germline): LGHNA, YSLEER. The CDR3 is made up of 15 amino acids. The CDR3 coding sequence is TGCGCCAGCAGCCAAGACTTCCGGGTTGGAAACACCATATATTTT. Amino acid sequence: CASSQDFRVGNTIYF.

This chain joins TRBV20-1 and TRBJ2-7; D remains ambiguous. From germline, CDR1 is DFQATT and CDR2 SNEGSKA (reference sequence). The length of the CDR3 is 12 residues. V lost 3 bases and J lost 6, with 12 bases in between. The CDR3 DNA follows: TGCAGTGCTAGTTCCGGGTTTGGCGAGCAGTACTTC. It codes for CSASSGFGEQYF.

V usage is TRBV19 and J usage is TRBJ2-6; a possible D gene is TRBD1 (5 bases). The CDR3 contains 16 residues. The V end lost 6 bases, the J end lost 4 bases, and 16 bases lay between the germline ends. Germline V lookup: CDR1 LNHDA, CDR2 SQIVND (reference sequence). The CDR3 here is CASRNQGARGANVLTF. Written as DNA, the CDR3 is TGTGCCAGTAGGAACCAAGGGGCGCGAGGGGCCAACGTCCTGACTTTC.

The chain employs TRBV7-2 and TRBJ2-6; the D gene is possibly TRBD2 (6 bases). This CDR3 contains 16 residues. V dropped 6 bases and J dropped 4 bases, with 16 bases sitting between them. Germline V gene lookup returns CDR1 SGHTA and CDR2 FQGNSA. CDR3 protein: CASSSVGGAGANVLTF. In DNA, the CDR3 is TGTGCCAGCAGTTCCGTGGGGGGTGCAGGGGCCAACGTCCTGACTTTC.

The gene calls are TRBV4-3 and TRBJ1-2; the match to TRBD1 covers 10 bases. The CDR3 length is 16 residues. Germline assignment: CDR1 LGHNA and CDR2 YSLEER. After removal of 5 bases from V and 8 bases from J, the junction contained 14 bases not matched to a gene. This CDR3 reads CASSKSGTGVKLGYTF. DNA of the CDR3: TGCGCCAGCAGCAAATCCGGGACAGGGGTCAAATTGGGCTACACCTTC.

The rearrangement links TRBV30 to TRBJ1-4; TRBD1 matches at 7 bases. V trimming: 5 bases; J trimming: 4 bases; junction bases outside the gene matches: 4. The CDR3 length is 13 residues. Germline loops: CDR1 GTSNPN, CDR2 SVGIG (reference sequence). CDR3 region: CAWQGQYNEKLFF. The DNA of the CDR3 is TGTGCCTGGCAGGGACAGTATAATGAAAAACTGTTTTTT. The entire variable domain, with the rest obtained from reference TRBV30 and TRBJ1-4, is as follows: SQTIHQWPATLVQPVGSPLSLECTVEGTSNPNLYWYRQAAGRGLQLLFYSVGIGQISSEVPQNLSASRPQDRQFILSSKKLLLSDSGFYLCAWQGQYNEKLFFGSGTQLSVL.

The gene calls are TRBV27 and TRBJ1-4, with a possible D match to TRBD1 (6 bases). The V gene's germline CDR1 is MNHEY and CDR2 SMNVEV (reference sequence). With 5 bases removed from V and 7 bases from J, the gap between germline ends came to 14 bases. CDR3 size: 14 residues. The CDR3 is CASSGGGLGEKLFF. The DNA of the CDR3 is TGTGCCAGCAGTGGGGGGGGGCTAGGTGAAAAACTGTTTTTT.

The J gene is TRBJ2-5, the V gene TRBV3-1 (or the pseudogene TRBV3-2); tentatively, D is TRBD2 (6 bases). Germline CDR1 LGHDT, CDR2 YNNKEL (reference sequence). The germline V and J ends were trimmed by 0 bases and 4 bases, with 24 bases remaining between them. The CDR3 consists of 19 residues. CDR3 DNA sequence: TGTGCCAGCAGCCAAGAAATGACTGCGGGGCGGGGACGTTCAGAGACCCAGTACTTC. This gives the protein CASSQEMTAGRGRSETQYF.

V usage is TRBV11-2 and J usage is TRBJ2-7; 11 positions agree with TRBD2. Germline lookup yields CDR1 SGHAT and CDR2 FQNNGV. This CDR3 is 15 amino acids long. V shed 6 bases and J 1 base; nucleotides not matched to a gene: 5. The CDR3 sequence: CASRYGTSGSYEQYF. The CDR3 DNA reads as TGTGCCAGCAGGTATGGGACTAGCGGTTCCTACGAGCAGTACTTC. Using reference TRBV11-2 and TRBJ2-7 for the parts outside the CDR3, the full variable domain is EAGVAQSPRYKIIEKRQSVAFWCNPISGHATLYWYQQILGQGPKLLIQFQNNGVVDDSQLPKDRFSAERLKGVDSTLKIQPAKLEDSAVYLCASRYGTSGSYEQYFGPGTRLTVT.

CDR3 sequence (DNA): TGTGCCAGCAGCCTAGATTGGGACTCTAATGAAAAACTGTTTTTT. As protein: CASSLDWDSNEKLFF. J is TRBJ1-4 and V is TRBV6-5, with D perhaps matching TRBD1 (5 bases). Germline V gives CDR1 MNHEY, CDR2 SVGAGI. With 6 bases removed from V and 3 bases from J, the gap between germline ends came to 14 bases. The CDR3 runs to 15 residues.

A single count supports this clone. V gene TRBV5-1 combines with J gene TRBJ1-2; 8 bases fit TRBD1. The CDR3 consists of 15 residues. Germline values: CDR1 SGHRS, CDR2 YFSETQ. V lost 4 bases, J lost 4 bases, and 9 bases stayed unmatched. CDR3 region: CASSPGQGGSYGYTF. In nucleotides, the CDR3 is TGCGCCAGCAGCCCTGGACAGGGCGGGAGCTATGGCTACACCTTC.

This chain joins TRBV12-3 or TRBV12-4 and TRBJ2-7; possibly TRBD2 for D (5 bases). The CDR3 contains 13 residues. V shed 3 bases and J shed 4 bases, with 10 bases lying between them. The CDR3 sequence is CASSFKRGYEQYF. The CDR3 bases are TGTGCCAGCAGTTTTAAACGGGGATACGAGCAGTACTTC.

The chain employs TRBV9 and TRBJ2-1; D might be TRBD1 (6 bases). Germline V gives CDR1 SGDLS, CDR2 YYNGEE. CDR3 length equals 18 residues. The V and J ends lost 0 bases and 3 bases respectively, with 19 bases between them. The CDR3 loop is CASSVAPTTGDYYNEQFF. The CDR3 DNA reads TGTGCCAGCAGCGTAGCTCCAACGACAGGCGATTACTACAATGAGCAGTTCTTC.

This chain links TRBV7-3 with TRBJ1-1, with D maybe TRBD1 (5 bases). From germline, CDR1 is SGHTA and CDR2 FQGTGA. CDR3 length equals 13 residues. Trimming pared 5 bases from V and 3 bases from J, leaving 10 bases between. The CDR3 bases are TGTGCCAGCAGCCCCACAGGATACACTGAAGCTTTCTTT. As protein: CASSPTGYTEAFF.

This clone was found a few times. This chain uses TRBV18 with TRBJ2-3, with D maybe TRBD1 (5 bases). Trimming removed 2 bases at V and 3 bases at J, with 18 bases between. Germline loops: CDR1 KGHSH, CDR2 LQKENI. The CDR3 is 17 amino acids. CDR3 loop: CASSPSSIGVVTDTQYF. The CDR3 nucleotides are TGTGCCAGCTCACCATCTTCTATAGGGGTAGTAACAGATACGCAGTATTTT.

The rearrangement links TRBV6-5 to TRBJ2-7, with a tentative D call TRBD2 (7 bases). Trimming took 7 bases from V and 3 from J, leaving 13 bases between them. The length of the CDR3 is 13 residues. The V gene's germline CDR1 is MNHEY and CDR2 SVGAGI. The CDR3 protein is CASTGGLSYEQYF. CDR3 coding DNA: TGTGCCAGCACCGGGGGGCTAAGCTACGAGCAGTACTTC.

The chain carries TRBV5-6 and TRBJ1-1; 7 bases map to TRBD1. Germline V CDR1 and CDR2: SGHDT, YYEEEE. CDR3 length: 15 residues. The trim removed 3 bases at V and 1 base at J, leaving 6 bases unmatched. This chain's CDR3 is CASSSPGQANTEAFF. CDR3 bases: TGTGCCAGCAGCTCCCCCGGACAGGCGAACACTGAAGCTTTCTTT.

The rearrangement links TRBV7-6 to TRBJ2-7, with D perhaps TRBD2 (5 bases). Germline CDR1 SGHVS, CDR2 FNYEAQ. There are 17 residues in the CDR3. The V end lost 0 bases, the J end lost 7 bases, and 22 bases lay between the germline ends. Here the CDR3 reads CASSLAGRGSFGGEQYF. The CDR3 nucleotides read TGTGCCAGCAGCTTAGCGGGTCGGGGATCCTTTGGTGGGGAGCAGTACTTC.